This entry lists 18 T cell receptor beta chains sequenced from one sample in a study of blood T cell repertoires in COVID-19 (dated by TCRdb to the early 2020s). Receptor amplification or capture employed the immunoSEQ multiplex PCR assay. Here the immuneACCESS table is served through TCRdb, limited to in-frame sequences with V and J called. Missing clones are a known gap in these copies; in checked studies unresolved V genes cover under half, and the rest lacks a known reason. For this sample there are tens of thousands of clones; roughly three quarters appear just once. The top ten clones comprise over 9% of the sample. Sequencing was performed on peripheral blood. Source of these receptors: a man between 65 and 85 years old with acute or convalescent COVID-19.

V usage is TRBV5-5 and J usage is TRBJ2-7, with D perhaps matching TRBD1 (6 bases). The germline V gene has CDR1 SGHKS and CDR2 YYEKEE (reference sequence). This CDR3 has 12 residues. With 4 bases removed from V and 9 bases from J, the gap between germline ends came to 14 bases. The CDR3 region has the DNA TGTGCCAGCAGCCTCGGGGACACGAGGCAGTACGTC. It translates to CASSLGDTRQYV.

The sample holds one count of this clone. This sequence joins TRBV19 and TRBJ1-5, with 10 bases that match TRBD1. CDR1 and CDR2 (germline): LNHDA, SQIVND (reference sequence). The V and J ends lost 5 bases and 2 bases, in that order; junction bases with no gene match: 15. CDR3 size: 19 residues. CDR3 sequence: CASSPLTGGAGNGNQPQHF. CDR3 DNA sequence: TGTGCCAGTAGTCCCCTGACAGGGGGCGCCGGAAATGGCAATCAGCCCCAGCATTTT.

The chain carries TRBV7-9 and TRBJ2-2, with TRBD2 matching over 7 bases. Germline-derived CDR1 and CDR2 are SEHNR and FQNEAQ (reference sequence). Germline trimming cut 7 bases from V and 0 bases from J; bases unmatched to any gene: 8. The CDR3 is 16 amino acids. CDR3 protein: CASNQGGVANTGELFF. The CDR3 DNA sequence: TGTGCCAGCAACCAGGGAGGGGTCGCGAACACCGGGGAGCTGTTTTTT.

The V call is TRBV5-4, the J call TRBJ2-7, with TRBD1 matching 10 bases. The CDR3 runs to 15 residues. The trim removed 4 bases at V and 2 bases at J, leaving 6 bases unmatched. CDR1 SGHNT and CDR2 YYREEE come from the germline V gene (reference sequence). The CDR3 DNA reads TGTGCCAGCAGCCCCCGGGGGACAGGGGCCTACGAGCAGTACTTC. It specifies CASSPRGTGAYEQYF.

This chain uses TRBV18 with TRBJ1-2; 9 bases align to TRBD1. This CDR3 spans 13 amino acids. V was pared by 3 bases and J by 8 bases, with 4 bases of the junction left unmatched. Germline V gives CDR1 KGHSH, CDR2 LQKENI. CDR3 loop: CASSPDRGEGYTF. DNA for the CDR3: TGTGCCAGCTCACCGGACAGGGGCGAGGGCTACACCTTC.

The chain uses TRBV7-9 and TRBJ1-6; D may be TRBD1 (6 bases). Germline V lookup: CDR1 SEHNR, CDR2 FQNEAQ (reference sequence). The CDR3 contains 16 residues. Deletions cut 2 bases from V and 4 bases from J, with 12 bases between. The CDR3 DNA reads TGTGCCAGCAGCTTATTGGCAGGGGATTATAATTCACCCCTCCACTTT. Translating gives CASSLLAGDYNSPLHF.

In nucleotides, the CDR3 is TGTGCCAGCAGCTTAGATTTTGGCCAGGGATCAGATACGCAGTATTTT. Translating gives CASSLDFGQGSDTQYF. The genes are TRBV11-2 and TRBJ2-3; D may be TRBD1 (5 bases). Trimming removed 0 bases from V and 4 bases from J, with 14 bases in between. Germline V gives CDR1 SGHAT, CDR2 FQNNGV. CDR3 size: 16 residues.

The rearrangement joins TRBV5-1 to TRBJ1-6; 7 bases are a match to TRBD1. With 2 bases clipped from V and 2 bases from J, the junction kept 10 bases outside the gene matches. This CDR3 region has 18 residues. The V gene's germline CDR1 is SGHRS and CDR2 YFSETQ. The chain's CDR3 is CASSLSGQRSTYNSPLHF. CDR3 sequence (DNA): TGCGCCAGCAGCTTATCGGGACAGCGGTCTACCTATAATTCACCCCTCCACTTT.

The V gene is TRBV9, the J gene TRBJ2-3, with 15 bases identical to TRBD2. Germline CDR1 SGDLS, CDR2 YYNGEE. After removal of 3 bases from V and 5 bases from J, the junction contained 7 bases not matched to a gene. The CDR3 runs to 17 residues. The CDR3 DNA is TGTGCCAGCAGCGCAGGGACTAGCGGGGGGTGGGGAGATACGCAGTATTTT. It is translated as CASSAGTSGGWGDTQYF.

This clone was counted once. The rearrangement uses TRBV6-5 and TRBJ2-3; no reliable D call. V was clipped by 5 bases and J by 0 bases, with 12 bases between them. Germline V lookup: CDR1 MNHEY, CDR2 SVGAGI. The CDR3 extends over 15 amino acids. The CDR3, as DNA: TGTGCCAGCAGTAAGACTGGTTCTAGCACAGATACGCAGTATTTT. The encoded protein is CASSKTGSSTDTQYF.

V gene TRBV7-9 combines with J gene TRBJ2-1, with 7 bases fitting TRBD2. This CDR3 is 13 amino acids long. J was trimmed by 8 bases and V by 5 bases; bases with no gene match: 6. Per the germline V gene, CDR1 is SEHNR and CDR2 is FQNEAQ (reference sequence). The CDR3 region is CASSRSGEDEQFF. The CDR3 DNA is TGTGCCAGCAGCCGAAGCGGGGAGGATGAGCAGTTCTTC.

The CDR3 DNA reads TGTGCCAGCAGCCCGCAGACAGGGGTGGAGACCCAGTACTTC. Its protein product is CASSPQTGVETQYF. This chain connects TRBV5-8 to TRBJ2-5; 8 nucleotides line up with TRBD1. With 4 bases clipped from V and 5 bases from J, the junction kept 7 bases outside the gene matches. The CDR3 covers 14 residues. Germline V CDR1 and CDR2: SGHTS, YDEGEE.

This chain connects TRBV6-5 to TRBJ1-1; a possible D gene is TRBD1 (5 bases). Germline loops: CDR1 MNHEY, CDR2 SVGAGI. With 5 bases removed from V and 5 bases from J, the gap between germline ends came to 12 bases. The CDR3 length is 13 residues. The CDR3 loop reads CASSPGGSTEAFF. CDR3 nucleotide sequence: TGTGCCAGCAGTCCCGGGGGAAGTACTGAAGCTTTCTTT.

The chain couples TRBV19 to TRBJ1-5, with 11 nucleotides matching TRBD1. Germline V gives CDR1 LNHDA, CDR2 SQIVND (reference sequence). CDR3 size: 14 residues. V shed 6 bases, J shed 7 bases, and the junction held 5 bases outside the gene matches. The DNA of the CDR3 is TGTGCCAGTAGAGGGACAGGGGGTCGACAGCCCCAGCATTTT. This sequence encodes CASRGTGGRQPQHF.

This chain links TRBV3-1 (or the pseudogene TRBV3-2) with TRBJ2-5; 10 nucleotides align to TRBD2. CDR1 LGHDT and CDR2 YNNKEL come from the germline V gene (reference sequence). This CDR3 is built from 16 residues. The junction had 7 bases not matched to a gene; V was cut back by 1 base and J by 5 bases. The CDR3 DNA sequence: TGTGCCAGCAGCCAAGTTTTAGCGGGGGGAGGTGAGACCCAGTACTTC. This encodes CASSQVLAGGGETQYF.

The gene calls are TRBV6-4 and TRBJ2-3, with D possibly matching TRBD2 (5 bases). CDR3 length equals 13 residues. Germline CDR1 is MRHNA and CDR2 is SNTAGT. V lost 6 bases, J lost 4 bases, and 11 bases lay in between. DNA of the CDR3: TGTGCCAGCAGCCCTGAGGGCGCAGATACGCAGTATTTT. It codes for CASSPEGADTQYF.

The V and J genes are TRBV6-1 and TRBJ2-1; 11 nucleotides line up with TRBD2. This CDR3 has 16 residues. Per the germline V gene, CDR1 is MNHNS and CDR2 is SASEGT. V shed 4 bases, J shed 6 bases, and the junction held 8 bases outside the gene matches. This CDR3 is CASSALTSGAPNEQFF. Written as DNA, the CDR3 is TGTGCCAGCAGTGCCTTGACTAGCGGGGCCCCCAATGAGCAGTTCTTC.

With respect to this clone: A junction boundary mismatches the germline segment, possibly from a read error. This rearrangement joins TRBV5-1 to TRBJ2-1, with D possibly being TRBD2 (7 bases). Germline CDR1 reads SGHRS; CDR2 reads YFSETQ. The CDR3 covers 17 residues. The CDR3 is CARRPGGWGAAYNEQFF. The CDR3 coding sequence is TGCGCCCGCAGGCCGGGGGGCTGGGGGGCTGCCTACAATGAGCAGTTCTTC. The full variable domain, in which reference TRBV5-1 and TRBJ2-1 provide the parts outside the CDR3, is KAGVTQTPRYLIKTRGQQVTLSCSPISGHRSVSWYQQTPGQGLQFLFEYFSETQRNKGNFPGRFSGRQFSNSRSEMNVSTLELGDSALYLCARRPGGWGAAYNEQFFGPGTRLTVL.